One and the same sample provided the 18 T cell receptor beta chains below, sequenced in a study of blood T cell repertoires in COVID-19. Sequencing used immunoSEQ multiplex PCR; TCRdb keeps in-frame clones, though not all of them. This table has about 150,000 clones, approximately 84% appearing once. Sequencing was performed on peripheral blood. The receptors come from a human donor with acute or convalescent COVID-19. The donor label of this sample is uncertain.

The rearrangement uses TRBV20-1 and TRBJ1-3; TRBD1 is a possible D gene (6 bases). From germline, CDR1 is DFQATT and CDR2 SNEGSKA (reference sequence). There are 15 residues in the CDR3. V was clipped by 3 bases and J by 0 bases, with 12 bases between them. CDR3 protein: CSASSDSFSGNTIYF. CDR3 nucleotide sequence: TGCAGTGCTAGTTCGGACAGTTTCTCTGGAAACACCATATATTTT.

The chain has TRBV6-2 or TRBV6-3 and TRBJ1-1, with unresolved D. This CDR3 is 12 amino acids long. V was clipped by 2 bases and J by 6 bases, with 7 bases between them. In germline, CDR1 is MNHEY, CDR2 SVGEGT. This chain's CDR3 is CASSYDSPEAFF. In nucleotides, the CDR3 is TGTGCCAGCAGTTACGACTCCCCTGAAGCTTTCTTT.

The chain uses TRBV29-1 and TRBJ1-6; 7 bases fit TRBD1. Per the germline V gene, CDR1 is SQVTM and CDR2 is ANQGSEA. The CDR3 is 13 amino acids. After removal of 6 bases from V and 10 bases from J, the junction contained 9 bases not matched to a gene. In DNA form, the CDR3 reads TGCAGCGTGGGGGAAGGGGGCTGGTCACCCCTCCACTTT. Its translation is CSVGEGGWSPLHF.

V and J are TRBV28 and TRBJ1-5; a weak D match, TRBD1 (5 bases). V was shortened by 6 bases and J by 6 bases, with 21 bases between the two germline ends. CDR1 and CDR2 from the germline V gene are MDHEN and SYDVKM. The CDR3 has 16 residues. The CDR3 loop reads CASRVLEGLISQPQHF. CDR3 in DNA: TGTGCCAGCAGGGTGCTGGAGGGGCTGATATCTCAGCCCCAGCATTTT.

This chain joins TRBV11-3 and TRBJ2-2, with D perhaps TRBD2 (5 bases). This CDR3 is 18 amino acids long. Germline V gene data show CDR1 as SGHNT and CDR2 as YENEEA. The V gene lost 2 bases and the J gene lost 1 base, with 17 bases spanning the gap. The CDR3 loop is CASSLKGPGRKNTGELFF. CDR3 DNA: TGTGCCAGCAGCTTAAAGGGCCCGGGAAGGAAGAACACCGGGGAGCTGTTTTTT.

The rearrangement links TRBV24-1 to TRBJ2-2; weak D call: TRBD2 (5 bases). Trimming stripped 5 bases from V and 4 bases from J, with 7 bases between. The CDR3 is made up of 13 amino acids. From germline, CDR1 is KGHDR and CDR2 SFDVKD. The CDR3 DNA reads TGTGCCACCAGTGTCGGGATCACCGGGGAGCTGTTTTTT. It specifies CATSVGITGELFF.

This clone was observed a single time. The V gene is TRBV5-1, the J gene TRBJ1-4; 8 nucleotides match TRBD1. CDR3 size: 18 residues. Looked up from germline, CDR1 is SGHRS and CDR2 is YFSETQ. The V and J ends lost 0 bases and 2 bases, in that order; junction bases with no gene match: 9. The CDR3 is CASSLGLLNRGTNEKLFF. The CDR3, as DNA: TGCGCCAGCAGCTTGGGCCTCTTAAACAGGGGGACTAATGAAAAACTGTTTTTT. Full variable domain (missing parts from reference TRBV5-1 and TRBJ1-4): KAGVTQTPRYLIKTRGQQVTLSCSPISGHRSVSWYQQTPGQGLQFLFEYFSETQRNKGNFPGRFSGRQFSNSRSEMNVSTLELGDSALYLCASSLGLLNRGTNEKLFFGSGTQLSVL.

V and J are TRBV28 and TRBJ2-2; D perhaps matches TRBD2 (6 bases). Germline assignment: CDR1 MDHEN and CDR2 SYDVKM. The CDR3 covers 15 residues. Trimming pared 2 bases from V and 3 bases from J, leaving 10 bases between. The CDR3 reads CASSLRDFYTGELFF. The CDR3 bases are TGTGCCAGCAGTTTACGGGACTTTTACACCGGGGAGCTGTTTTTT.

The chain is built from TRBV18 and TRBJ2-3, with D uncertain. Germline V lookup: CDR1 KGHSH, CDR2 LQKENI. The V gene lost 2 bases and the J gene lost 0 bases, with 9 bases spanning the gap. CDR3 length: 15 residues. CDR3 nucleotides: TGTGCCAGCTCACCATTAGAACAGAGCACAGATACGCAGTATTTT. Its protein product is CASSPLEQSTDTQYF. Supplemented by reference TRBV18 and TRBJ2-3, the full variable domain reads NAGVMQNPRHLVRRRGQEARLRCSPMKGHSHVYWYRQLPEEGLKFMVYLQKENIIDESGMPKERFSAEFPKEGPSILRIQQVVRGDSAAYFCASSPLEQSTDTQYFGPGTRLTVL.

This clone was seen more than once but under ten times. This rearrangement joins TRBV27 to TRBJ1-2; TRBD1 agrees at 10 bases. This CDR3 comprises 14 residues. Trimming took 1 base from V and 7 from J; bases not matched to a gene: 3. Germline CDR1 and CDR2: MNHEY and SMNVEV (reference sequence). CDR3 coding DNA: TGTGCCAGCAGTTTATTGGGGGACAGGGGTGGCTACACCTTC. Translated, it gives CASSLLGDRGGYTF.

The chain carries TRBV11-2 and TRBJ1-1; 8 bases match TRBD1. Germline CDR1 reads SGHAT; CDR2 reads FQNNGV. Trimming removed 5 bases from V and 1 base from J; junction bases left unmatched: 9. This CDR3 has 16 residues. The CDR3 bases are TGTGCCAGCAGCCCCAAGACAGGGGCGAAGAACACTGAAGCTTTCTTT. Encoded protein: CASSPKTGAKNTEAFF.

The rearrangement uses TRBV5-5 and TRBJ2-2; 7 nucleotides agree with TRBD1. This CDR3 has 16 residues. The V gene end was trimmed by 4 bases and the J gene end by 2 bases; junction bases not matched to a gene: 8. Germline V gives CDR1 SGHKS, CDR2 YYEKEE (reference sequence). CDR3 residues: CASSPTGTANTGELFF. CDR3 sequence (DNA): TGTGCCAGCAGCCCGACCGGGACAGCAAACACCGGGGAGCTGTTTTTT.

The chain uses TRBV6-5 and TRBJ1-6; D might be TRBD1 (6 bases). V lost 5 bases and J 11 bases, leaving 13 bases between the germline ends. Per the germline V gene, CDR1 is MNHEY and CDR2 is SVGAGI. This CDR3 region has 13 residues. CDR3 loop: CASSTKQGTPLHF. In DNA form, the CDR3 reads TGTGCCAGCAGTACCAAGCAGGGGACACCCCTCCACTTT.

J is TRBJ1-1 and V is TRBV2; D not certain. The germline V gene encodes CDR1 SNHLY and CDR2 FYNNEI. With 7 bases removed from V and 3 bases from J, the gap between germline ends came to 12 bases. The CDR3 covers 13 residues. The CDR3 reads CASKTLGYTEAFF. In nucleotides, the CDR3 is TGTGCCAGCAAGACTCTGGGTTACACTGAAGCTTTCTTT. The entire variable domain, with the rest obtained from reference TRBV2 and TRBJ1-1, is as follows: EPEVTQTPSHQVTQMGQEVILRCVPISNHLYFYWYRQILGQKVEFLVSFYNNEISEKSEIFDDQFSVERPDGSNFTLKIRSTKLEDSAMYFCASKTLGYTEAFFGQGTRLTVV.

V is TRBV7-3 and J is TRBJ2-3; TRBD1 aligns across 9 bases. V trimming: 5 bases; J trimming: 4 bases; junction bases outside the gene matches: 10. This CDR3 is 16 amino acids long. Germline CDR1 is SGHTA and CDR2 is FQGTGA. The CDR3 here is CASSTRTGEGADTQYF. In nucleotides, the CDR3 is TGTGCCAGCAGCACCCGGACAGGGGAAGGGGCAGATACGCAGTATTTT.

The chain is built from TRBV19 and TRBJ2-5; TRBD1 matches at 7 bases. The V gene's germline CDR1 is LNHDA and CDR2 SQIVND (reference sequence). This CDR3 has 16 amino acids. The V and J ends lost 4 bases and 2 bases, in that order; junction bases with no gene match: 10. The CDR3 is CASSTPSTGRQETQYF. DNA of the CDR3: TGTGCCAGTAGTACCCCCTCGACAGGGCGGCAAGAGACCCAGTACTTC.

In its sample, this clone was seen once. The gene calls are TRBV10-3 and TRBJ1-3; the match to TRBD1 covers 8 bases. This CDR3 is 16 amino acids long. The germline V gene has CDR1 ENHRY and CDR2 SYGVKD. The J segment lost 2 bases and the V segment lost 5 bases, leaving 8 bases of the junction unmatched. The chain's CDR3 is CAISFLDREPGNTIYF. The CDR3 DNA sequence: TGTGCCATCAGTTTCCTGGACAGGGAGCCTGGAAACACCATATATTTT.

This chain connects TRBV7-6 to TRBJ2-3; 10 positions match TRBD2. V shed 2 bases and J 2 bases; nucleotides not matched to a gene: 13. The CDR3 contains 19 residues. CDR1 and CDR2 (germline): SGHVS, FNYEAQ. CDR3 in amino acids: CASSLRIAGGSSITDTQYF. In nucleotides, the CDR3 is TGTGCCAGCAGCTTAAGAATAGCGGGGGGCTCGTCAATCACAGATACGCAGTATTTT.